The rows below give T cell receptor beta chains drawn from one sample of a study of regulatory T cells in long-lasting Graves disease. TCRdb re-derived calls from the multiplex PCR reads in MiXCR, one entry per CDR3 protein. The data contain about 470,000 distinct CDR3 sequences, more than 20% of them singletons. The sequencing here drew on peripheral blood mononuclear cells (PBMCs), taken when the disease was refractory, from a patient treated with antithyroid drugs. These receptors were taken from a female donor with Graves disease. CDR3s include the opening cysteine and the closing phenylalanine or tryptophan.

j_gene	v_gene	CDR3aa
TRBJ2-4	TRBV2	CASSADRTKGIQYF
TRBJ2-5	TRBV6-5	CASSYSGGPQETQYF
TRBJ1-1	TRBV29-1	CSVSRQGSTEAFF
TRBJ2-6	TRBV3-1	CASTGLANGANVLTF
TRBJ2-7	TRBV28	CASSLPTGQEQYF
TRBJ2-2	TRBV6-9	CASSYMGQGNTGELFF
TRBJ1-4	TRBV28	CASSTPGQGREKLFF
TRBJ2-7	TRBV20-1	CSARGQGSSYEQYF
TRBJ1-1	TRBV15	CATSSRRGSTEAFF
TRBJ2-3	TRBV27	CASSLYGIQYF
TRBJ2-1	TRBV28	CASAWGSYNEQFF
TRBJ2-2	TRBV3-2	CASIPVTGELFF
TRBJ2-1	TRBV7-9	CASSPILQFF
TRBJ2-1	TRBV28	CASSLWGGLNNEQFF
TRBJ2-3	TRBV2	CASSESGGSTDTQYF
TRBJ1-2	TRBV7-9	CASSQPGANYGYTF
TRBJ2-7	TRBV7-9	CASSSPGGRSYEQYF
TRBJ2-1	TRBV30	CAGSGSLLAAYGQFF
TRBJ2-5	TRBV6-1	CASSPRNQETQYF
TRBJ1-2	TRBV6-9	CASSYSTGEGYTF
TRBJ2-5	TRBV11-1	CASHRSGEGTQYF
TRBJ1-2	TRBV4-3	CASSQHRTDNYGYTF
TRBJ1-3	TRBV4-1	CASSQEVGKGAGNTIYF
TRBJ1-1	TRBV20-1	CSAKDGNTEAFF
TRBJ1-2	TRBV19	CASSISLRNSYGYTF
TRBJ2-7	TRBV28	CASHGGYVGDEQYF
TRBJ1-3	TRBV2	CASSREAGNTIYF
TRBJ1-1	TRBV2	CASSEPYTEAFF
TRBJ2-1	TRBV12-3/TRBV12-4	CASSLGSGGTYNEQFF
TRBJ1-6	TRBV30	CAWSDTGGSYNSPLHF
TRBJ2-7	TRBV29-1	CSVEDQGFEQYF
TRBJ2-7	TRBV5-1	CASGASGTSTEQYF
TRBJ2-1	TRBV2	CASCLGGRAPGEQFF
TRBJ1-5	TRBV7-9	CAGGNNQPQHF
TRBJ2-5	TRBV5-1	CASSLGAQETQYF
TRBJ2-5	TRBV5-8	CASSSGTSGRTQETQYF
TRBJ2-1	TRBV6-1	CASSERRGSSYNEQFF
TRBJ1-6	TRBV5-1	CASSLETSGVNNSPLHF
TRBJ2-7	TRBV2	CASSEALRAGWQYF
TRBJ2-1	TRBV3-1	CASSPGLAVDSYNEQFF
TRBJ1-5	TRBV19	CATKLGGGNQPQHF
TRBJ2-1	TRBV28	CASRALGQGFWNEQFF
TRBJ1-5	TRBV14	CASSQGGGNSNQPQHF